This TCR beta chain was sequenced for a study of glioma-infiltrating T cells after dendritic cell vaccination (dated by TCRdb to between 2015 and 2016). A note on the overall study: A cohort of roughly 15 glioblastoma patients from Phase I and II dendritic cell vaccination trials was included, of whom 9 were newly diagnosed and 6 had recurrent disease. The vaccine consisted of monocyte-derived dendritic cells cultured approximately seven days with IL-4 and GM-CSF, then pulsed overnight with autologous tumor lysate. Three intradermal dendritic cell vaccine injections were administered to patients at biweekly intervals in the arm below the axilla. TCR sequencing metrics, including TIL content and tumor-blood repertoire overlap, were correlated with survival after dendritic cell vaccination. Autologous tumor lysate-pulsed dendritic cell vaccination was administered to the patients between the early 2000s and the early 2010s. In glioblastoma patients vaccinated with dendritic cells, deep sequencing of TCR beta CDR3 regions served to measure the amount of tumor-infiltrating lymphocytes and to compare repertoires between tumor and blood. General findings and caveats noted by the study authors: Higher estimated pretreatment TIL content predicted longer time to progression and overall survival after dendritic cell vaccination. The cohort was small and heterogeneous, and full blood and tumor sets were available for few patients, with initial-recurrent tumor pairs available for even fewer patients. The TCR overlap response model with three groups was called speculative and said to need prospective validation. TCR clonality showed no direct relationship with survival, which suggests that a diverse polyclonal response may matter.

This clone occurred once. Its antigen is not yet known. The input lacks base qualities; no much larger clone sits a single base away. Patients were selected on the basis of adequate residual fresh-frozen tumor tissue and more than two years of available survival data. None of the glioblastoma patients carried an isocitrate dehydrogenase mutation, although molecular status otherwise varied. PBMC were collected before vaccination, two weeks after the third vaccination, and at tumor progression if progression occurred. Genomic DNA was extracted with the Qiagen DNeasy Blood extraction Kit. The CDR3 has 18 amino acids, counting the end cysteine and phenylalanine. Only the CDR3 DNA stays, 54 bases, in frame from base 1. V is cut by 4 bases and J by 2 bases, and the space between the germline ends is 26 bases. The germline V gene (reference sequence) sets CDR1 to GTSNPN and CDR2 to SVGIG. TCRB CDR3 regions were amplified from 1.5 to 2.5 ug genomic DNA, or all available DNA if less, using the immunoSEQ assay. The multiplex PCR relied on 60 forward primers for TCR V beta segments and 13 reverse primers for J beta segments. To estimate the number of reads per starting template, synthetic control templates were added to each sample at limiting dilution. The Illumina HiSeq System generated sequencing reads of 87 bp. In the original analysis: PCR and sequencing errors were removed by merging closely related sequences with a nearest neighbor algorithm. TCR overlap was defined as the percentage of unique tumor TCR beta sequences that were also present in the same patient's peripheral blood. What TCRdb holds here is the immuneACCESS table cut down to in-frame rearrangements. Part of the clones is not present; checked against another copy, under half of the missing clones reflect an unresolved V gene, and the others are unexplained. That table furnishes V, J and clone size, whereas the DNA furnished D and trimming. The sample records about 99,000 clones, 80% to 90% of which are singletons. About an eighth of the sample is in the top ten clones.

The rearranged segments are TRBV30 and TRBJ2-5, with TRBD1 perhaps the D gene, on 6 matching bases. The source of this sequence is a human donor with glioblastoma. The sample here was blood, taken before dendritic cell vaccination. CDR3 reads: CAWTYTGSRSHSQETQYF. The base sequence is TGTGCCTGGACGTACACAGGGAGTCGATCGCATAGTCAAGAGACCCAGTACTTC.